These 6 T cell receptor beta chains came from one sample sequenced in a study of blood T cell repertoires in COVID-19. Assay: immunoSEQ multiplex PCR; the TCRdb copy retains only in-frame clones and omits some. The repertoire holds 200,000 to 300,000 clones, with roughly 80% as singletons. Material for sequencing was peripheral blood. These receptors were obtained from a woman aged 60 to 75 with active or convalescent COVID-19.

The genes are TRBV29-1 and TRBJ1-5, with D perhaps matching TRBD1 (5 bases). Germline loops: CDR1 SQVTM, CDR2 ANQGSEA. The length of the CDR3 is 13 residues. V lost 4 bases, J lost 2 bases, and 9 bases lay in between. The CDR3 is CSVGGQGNQPQHF. The CDR3 DNA sequence: TGCAGCGTTGGGGGCCAGGGCAATCAGCCCCAGCATTTT.

This chain joins TRBV6-5 and TRBJ1-5; D remains unclear. Trimming took 0 bases from V and 9 from J, leaving 6 bases between them. Per the germline V gene, CDR1 is MNHEY and CDR2 is SVGAGI. The CDR3 totals 12 residues. This chain's CDR3 is CASSYSTGPQHF. The CDR3 DNA sequence: TGTGCCAGCAGTTACTCAACGGGGCCCCAGCATTTT.

The chain carries TRBV18 and TRBJ1-5, with D hard to call. Germline V gene lookup returns CDR1 KGHSH and CDR2 LQKENI. V was pared by 3 bases and J by 0 bases, with 6 bases between. The CDR3 spans 14 residues. CDR3 amino acids: CASSPADSNQPQHF. The CDR3 region has the DNA TGTGCCAGCTCACCCGCGGATAGCAATCAGCCCCAGCATTTT.

The chain employs TRBV10-1 and TRBJ1-3; a possible D gene is TRBD1 (6 bases). The CDR3 is 20 residues long. Germline V gene sequence: CDR1 WNHNN, CDR2 SYGVQD (reference sequence). V lost 0 bases and J lost 0, with 21 bases in between. The CDR3 nucleotides read TGCGCCAGCAGTGAGTCCAGGCCACTACAGGGTACCGGCTCTGGAAACACCATATATTTT. Translation gives CASSESRPLQGTGSGNTIYF.

The J gene is TRBJ1-1, the V gene TRBV7-8, with D possibly matching TRBD1 (6 bases). Germline V lookup: CDR1 SGHVS, CDR2 FQNEAQ. V was cut by 4 bases and J by 4 bases, with 13 bases left in between. This CDR3 is 14 amino acids long. CDR3 DNA: TGTGCCAGCAGCTACCTGGAAGGGGGCACTGAAGCTTTCTTT. It is translated as CASSYLEGGTEAFF.

The CDR3 reads CASSPQTSGGANEQFF. The CDR3 DNA sequence: TGTGCCAGCTCACCTCAGACTAGCGGGGGGGCCAATGAGCAGTTCTTC. The J gene is TRBJ2-1, the V gene TRBV18, with 14 bases fitting TRBD2. This CDR3 is built from 16 residues. The V segment lost 3 bases and the J segment 6 bases; nucleotides outside the gene matches: 4. The germline gives CDR1 KGHSH, CDR2 LQKENI.